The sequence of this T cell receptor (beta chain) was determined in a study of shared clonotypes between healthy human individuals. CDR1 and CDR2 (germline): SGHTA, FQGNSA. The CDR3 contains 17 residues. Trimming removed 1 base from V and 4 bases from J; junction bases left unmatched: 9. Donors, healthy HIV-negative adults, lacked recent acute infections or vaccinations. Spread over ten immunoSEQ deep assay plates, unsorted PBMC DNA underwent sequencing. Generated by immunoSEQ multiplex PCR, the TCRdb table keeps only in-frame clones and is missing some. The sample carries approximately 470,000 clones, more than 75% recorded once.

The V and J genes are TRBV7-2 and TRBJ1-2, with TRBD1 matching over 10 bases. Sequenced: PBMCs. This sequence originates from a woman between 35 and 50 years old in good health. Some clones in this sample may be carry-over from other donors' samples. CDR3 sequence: CASSLERKTGGFYGYTF. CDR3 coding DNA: TGTGCCAGCAGCTTAGAGAGAAAGACAGGGGGCTTCTATGGCTACACCTTC.